These T cell receptor beta chains were read from a single sample in a study of cytomegalovirus exposure and HLA in healthy donors. Profiling relied on immunoSEQ multiplex PCR, and the TCRdb table lists in-frame clones only, not all of them. The repertoire holds fewer than 150,000 clones, around 77% seen once, with approximately 5% in the top ten. Sequenced: PBMCs. Every receptor here comes from a woman between 25 and 40 years old in good health and CMV-seropositive. Both conserved end residues are part of each CDR3. The D gene is left open where the match is weak. Rows give clone size only sometimes, using once, few, many, or a class for an expanded clone.

-	TRBD2	TRBV7-8	TRBJ2-7	TGTGCCAGCAGCTTAGCGGGCGGGAGTGACGAGCAGTACTTC	CASSLAGGSDEQYF
-	TRBD2	TRBV4-1	TRBJ2-7	TGCGCCAGCAGCCAACTTTCCGGGACTAGCGCCGTCTACGAGCAGTACTTC	CASSQLSGTSAVYEQYF
-	-	TRBV6-5	TRBJ1-5	TGTGCCAGCAGCAAGGGGTATAGCAATCAGCCCCAGCATTTT	CASSKGYSNQPQHF
-	-	TRBV14	TRBJ2-7	TGTGCCAGCAGCCAAGACAGGATTTACTACGAGCAGTACTTC	CASSQDRIYYEQYF
-	-	TRBV21-1	TRBJ1-2	TGTGCCAGCAGTCCTACGGGACAGGCAAACTATGGCTACACCTTC	CASSPTGQANYGYTF
once	TRBD1	TRBV6-5	TRBJ1-4	TGTGCCAGCAGTTACCACAGGGGAGGTCCTAATGAAAAACTGTTTTTT	CASSYHRGGPNEKLFF
-	TRBD2	TRBV10-2	TRBJ2-3	TGCGCCACGGGACTAGCGGGGGGAATCGCTTGGCGTACGCAGTATTTT	CATGLAGGIAWRTQYF
-	TRBD1	TRBV6-5	TRBJ1-1	TGTGCCAGCAGTGTCGACAGGGGGCGGAACACTGAAGCTTTCTTT	CASSVDRGRNTEAFF
-	-	TRBV2	TRBJ1-5	TGTGCCAGCGATCGGGGGTTGCGCAATCAGCCCCAGCATTTT	CASDRGLRNQPQHF
-	-	TRBV6-5	TRBJ2-7	TGTGCCAGCAGTTACTCGGGCGGGAACGAGCAGTACTTC	CASSYSGGNEQYF
-	TRBD1	TRBV5-3	TRBJ1-2	TGTGCCAGAAGCTTCAGGACAGGGGGGCAATATGGCTACACCTTC	CARSFRTGGQYGYTF
-	-	TRBV11-2	TRBJ1-2	TGTGCCAGCGCTCTAGGGGCAGTGCCTAACTATGGCTACACCTTC	CASALGAVPNYGYTF
-	TRBD1	TRBV5-1	TRBJ1-2	TGCGCCAGCAGCTTGGAACAGGGGGCGTATGGCTACACCTTC	CASSLEQGAYGYTF
-	-	TRBV18	TRBJ1-5	TGTGCCAGCTCACCAAACACAGGGACCTATAGCAATCAGCCCCAGCATTTT	CASSPNTGTYSNQPQHF
-	-	TRBV11-3	TRBJ2-7	TGTGCCAGCAGCTCAGGATACGAGCAGTACTTC	CASSSGYEQYF
-	TRBD2	TRBV9	TRBJ2-3	TGTGCCAGCAGCTCCAGCGGGAGGGCCACAGATACGCAGTATTTT	CASSSSGRATDTQYF
-	TRBD2	TRBV29-1	TRBJ2-1	TGCAGCGTTGCAGAGGGCCAGCGGGGGGGTGAGCAGTTCTTC	CSVAEGQRGGEQFF
-	-	TRBV5-4	TRBJ1-1	TGTGCCAGCAGCCGCGCGGCCTCGGCTGAAGCTTTCTTT	CASSRAASAEAFF
-	-	TRBV7-9	TRBJ2-5	TGTGCCAGCAGCTTAACCGACAAACAAGAGACCCAGTACTTC	CASSLTDKQETQYF
few	-	TRBV11-2	TRBJ1-2	TGTGCCAGCAGCCTGACAGGATACTCACCTACTGGCGGCTACACCTTC	CASSLTGYSPTGGYTF
-	TRBD1	TRBV2	TRBJ2-7	TGTGCCAGCAGCGAGGGGGCCAGGGGTCTTGACGAGCAGTACTTC	CASSEGARGLDEQYF
once	-	TRBV30	TRBJ2-7	TGTGCCTGGAGTGGAGGAGGGAACTACGAGCAGTACTTC	CAWSGGGNYEQYF
-	TRBD1	TRBV5-4	TRBJ2-5	TGTGCCAGCAGCCCGGGGACAGGGGTCGTGGAGACCCAGTACTTC	CASSPGTGVVETQYF
-	TRBD1	TRBV5-1	TRBJ2-2	TGCGCCAGCAGCTGGACAGGTTCGAACACCGGGGAGCTGTTTTTT	CASSWTGSNTGELFF
-	-	TRBV18	TRBJ1-2	TGTGCCAGCTCACCTGAGGTCGACTATGGCTACACCTTC	CASSPEVDYGYTF
-	TRBD1	TRBV9	TRBJ2-2	TGTGCCAGCAGCACCGCAACAGGGGTTAGCGGGGAGCTGTTTTTT	CASSTATGVSGELFF
-	-	TRBV6-1	TRBJ2-3	TGTGCCAGCTTTCCCGGTCTAGCCAGCACAGATACGCAGTATTTT	CASFPGLASTDTQYF
-	-	TRBV4-1	TRBJ2-5	TGCGCCAGCAGCCAAGATGGCCAGGTTTTGGAGACCCAGTACTTC	CASSQDGQVLETQYF
-	-	TRBV5-6	TRBJ2-7	TGTGCCAGCAGCTTGGGGACATGGACCTACGAGCAGTACTTC	CASSLGTWTYEQYF
-	TRBD2	TRBV7-8	TRBJ2-7	TGTGCCAGCAGCACCGGGACTAGCGGTTCGTACTTC	CASSTGTSGSYF
once	-	TRBV6-5	TRBJ1-1	TGTGCCAGCAGTGAGTCGTCGGGGGTTTCTGAAGCTTTCTTT	CASSESSGVSEAFF
-	-	TRBV4-1	TRBJ2-2	TGCGCCAGCAGCCTTGCCGGACAGACGAACACCGGGGAGCTGTTTTTT	CASSLAGQTNTGELFF
few	-	TRBV7-9	TRBJ1-1	TGTGCCAGCAGCTCCGGACAATTAGGGCACACTGAAGCTTTCTTT	CASSSGQLGHTEAFF
once	-	TRBV10-3	TRBJ2-3	TGTGCCATCAGTGGGGGCTCCGGGAGTTCAAATACGCAGTATTTT	CAISGGSGSSNTQYF
-	-	TRBV27	TRBJ2-2	TGTGCCAGCTCCGTGGGGAGCGGGGAGCTGTTTTTT	CASSVGSGELFF
few	-	TRBV10-3	TRBJ2-7	TGTGCCATCAGCCCCACAATGCCGGGTGAGCAGTACTTC	CAISPTMPGEQYF
-	-	TRBV5-1	TRBJ1-5	TGCGCCAGCAGCATCGAGAGTAGCAATCAGCCCCAGCATTTT	CASSIESSNQPQHF
-	TRBD2	TRBV7-8	TRBJ2-2	TGTGCCAGCAGCTCCGGAACTAGCGGGGTCACCGGGGAGCTGTTTTTT	CASSSGTSGVTGELFF
-	TRBD1	TRBV5-1	TRBJ2-5	TGCGCCAGCAGCTTGGGGGACAGGGGATTCCAAGAGACCCAGTACTTC	CASSLGDRGFQETQYF
-	-	TRBV25-1	TRBJ1-1	TGTGCCAGCAGTGATCGGGGGTCCATGAACACTGAAGCTTTCTTT	CASSDRGSMNTEAFF